This TCR beta chain was sequenced during a study of cytomegalovirus exposure and HLA in healthy donors. Whole-study results and caveats: Earlier analysis looked at TCR beta V segments, and most were productive about 90% or about 30% of the time.

The donors comprised healthy bone marrow donors. To note about this clone: As yet, its antigen is unknown.

Researchers ran the PCR with 60 Vbeta and 13 Jbeta primers. Assay: immunoSEQ multiplex PCR; the TCRdb copy retains only in-frame clones and omits some. This table has around 130,000 clones, 88% appearing once. With V trimmed by 2 bases and J by 3 bases, 5 bases remained unmatched. Germline CDR1 reads SGHRS; CDR2 reads YFSETQ. CDR3 size: 16 residues. The sample comprised PBMCs. The receptor comes from a woman in her thirties or forties in good health and CMV-seronegative. V and J are TRBV5-1 and TRBJ2-1; 10 bases line up with TRBD2. CDR3 sequence reads: CASSFGLAGDYNEQFF. DNA of the CDR3: TGCGCCAGCAGCTTCGGTCTAGCGGGAGACTACAATGAGCAGTTCTTC.